The clone carrying this TCR beta chain turned up a few times. V was cut by 5 bases and J by 13 bases, with 12 bases left in between. CDR3 length: 12 amino acids. Germline values: CDR1 SGHTA, CDR2 FQGNSA. Individuals selected for sequencing had exhibited CD8+CD57+ cell expansion on flow cytometry. The sample is drawn from a study of CD8+CD57+ T cells in acquired aplastic anemia. For CDR3 and TCR beta VDJ profiling, genomic DNA was the template used. TCRdb re-called the reads with MiXCR, one entry per CDR3 protein. The sample lists about 160,000 distinct CDR3 sequences, around 48% seen once, with about 30% in the top ten.

The receptor was isolated from a human donor with aplastic anemia. Sequences were obtained from sorted CD4+, CD8+, or CD8+CD57+ T cells (not recorded which) from PBMCs. This chain joins TRBV7-2 and TRBJ1-6; D gene ambiguous. In DNA, the CDR3 is TGTGCCAGCAGCCTTGACCTTTGGCCCCTCCACTTT. Protein product: CASSLDLWPLHF.